The 21 T cell receptor beta chains given below trace back to one sample, sequenced in a study of cytomegalovirus exposure and HLA in healthy donors. 13 Jbeta primers and 60 Vbeta primers were used for the PCR. Method: immunoSEQ multiplex PCR; TCRdb's copy keeps in-frame clones and lacks some. The repertoire holds around 20,000 clones, with roughly 70% as singletons. Sequencing was done on a sample of PBMCs. The receptors come from a man aged 18 to 30 in good health and CMV-seronegative.

The chain carries TRBV29-1 and TRBJ2-2, with a tentative D call TRBD1 (5 bases). Trimming took off 2 bases at V and 3 bases at J, with 10 bases between the two ends. In germline, CDR1 is SQVTM, CDR2 ANQGSEA. The CDR3 consists of 14 residues. The CDR3 region has the DNA TGCAGCGTTGAAAACAGGTCGGACACCGGGGAGCTGTTTTTT. This codes for CSVENRSDTGELFF.

In this sample, this clone turned up once. The chain joins TRBV4-2 to TRBJ1-2, with no clear D. Per the germline V gene, CDR1 is LGHNA and CDR2 is YNFKEQ. There are 15 residues in the CDR3. V lost 0 bases and J lost 3, with 11 bases in between. Here the CDR3 DNA reads TGTGCCAGCAGCCAAGAAACAGAAGGCTACTATGGCTACACCTTC. Its translation is CASSQETEGYYGYTF.

Worth noting for this clone: One end of the junction does not line up with germline, which may come from a read error. CDR3 DNA: TGTGCCGGCAGTGAAAGGGGAAGGACTGAAGCTTTCTTT. The encoded protein is CAGSERGRTEAFF. The J gene is TRBJ1-1, the V gene TRBV25-1, with TRBD1 as a possible D gene (5 bases). From germline, CDR1 is MGHDK and CDR2 SYGVNS. This CDR3 region has 13 residues. Together with reference TRBV25-1 and TRBJ1-1, the CDR3 gives the full variable domain: EADIYQTPRYLVIGTGKKITLECSQTMGHDKMYWYQQDPGMELHLIHYSYGVNSTEKGDLSSESTVSRIRTEHFPLTLESARPSHTSQYLCAGSERGRTEAFFGQGTRLTVV.

The rearrangement uses TRBV5-6 and TRBJ1-4, with a tentative D call TRBD1 (5 bases). The CDR3 sequence is 15 residues long. CDR1 SGHDT and CDR2 YYEEEE come from the germline V gene. V gave up 4 bases and J gave up 0 bases, with 10 bases separating them. CDR3 sequence: CASSRGTSTNEKLFF. The CDR3 nucleotides are TGTGCCAGCAGCCGGGGGACGTCAACTAATGAAAAACTGTTTTTT.

This clone was observed once. The V and J genes are TRBV4-1 and TRBJ1-2; D may be TRBD1 (6 bases). The CDR3 runs to 16 residues. V lost 0 bases and J lost 8, with 19 bases in between. From germline, CDR1 is MGHRA and CDR2 YSYEKL. For the CDR3, the DNA is TGCGCCAGCAGCCAAGATCTAGGGGGGGCCTTGCGGGGCTACACCTTC. Translating gives CASSQDLGGALRGYTF.

This clone was seen a handful of times. In nucleotides, the CDR3 is TGCGCCAGCAGCAAACAGGGGAGACAAGAGACCCAGTACTTC. Its translation: CASSKQGRQETQYF. The V gene is TRBV5-1, the J gene TRBJ2-5; the match to TRBD1 covers 7 bases. With V trimmed by 4 bases and J by 2 bases, 5 bases remained unmatched. The germline V gene encodes CDR1 SGHRS and CDR2 YFSETQ. CDR3 size: 14 residues.

As to this clone: One end of the junction does not line up with germline, which may come from a read error. V usage is TRBV29-1 and J usage is TRBJ2-3; 10 bases align to TRBD2. Germline values: CDR1 SQVTM, CDR2 ANQGSEA. The CDR3 sequence is 15 residues long. The CDR3 sequence: CSAERLAGVLDTQYF. CDR3 sequence (DNA): TGCAGCGCTGAACGCCTAGCGGGAGTGTTAGATACGCAGTATTTT.

The chain combines TRBV29-1 with TRBJ1-1, with 9 positions matching TRBD1. J was trimmed by 4 bases and V by 7 bases; bases with no gene match: 4. This CDR3 has 12 amino acids. The germline CDR1 and CDR2 sequences are SQVTM and ANQGSEA. The CDR3 DNA sequence: TGCAGCGCCGGGACAGGGTTCACTGAAGCTTTCTTT. The encoded protein is CSAGTGFTEAFF.

The chain carries TRBV30 and TRBJ2-7; 8 bases fit TRBD1. Germline V gene lookup returns CDR1 GTSNPN and CDR2 SVGIG (reference sequence). The CDR3 spans 12 residues. V lost 6 bases, J lost 6 bases, and 7 bases stayed unmatched. DNA for the CDR3: TGTGCCTGCCGGGACAGGCTATCCGAGCAGTACTTC. Translating gives CACRDRLSEQYF.

The chain carries TRBV30 and TRBJ1-1, with 8 nucleotides matching TRBD1. V lost 2 bases, J lost 4 bases, and 6 bases stayed unmatched. Germline V lookup: CDR1 GTSNPN, CDR2 SVGIG (reference sequence). The CDR3 covers 14 residues. CDR3 sequence reads: CAWSSPGTGTEAFF. Here the CDR3 DNA reads TGTGCCTGGAGTTCGCCGGGGACAGGCACTGAAGCTTTCTTT.

J is TRBJ2-7 and V is TRBV5-4; 7 bases map to TRBD2. J gave up 0 bases and V 4 bases, and 19 bases lay outside the gene matches. The germline V gene encodes CDR1 SGHNT and CDR2 YYREEE (reference sequence). This CDR3 comprises 19 residues. CDR3 region: CASSIDRDYQNPSSYEQYF. The CDR3 region has the DNA TGTGCCAGCAGCATAGACCGGGACTACCAAAATCCAAGCTCCTACGAGCAGTACTTC.

The gene calls are TRBV5-1 and TRBJ2-7; 7 bases line up with TRBD1. The germline CDR1 and CDR2 sequences are SGHRS and YFSETQ. Trimming at V came to 2 bases and at J to 3 bases, leaving 5 bases not matched to a gene. The CDR3 spans 14 residues. The CDR3: CASSLRTGSYEQYF. Here the CDR3 DNA reads TGCGCCAGCAGCTTACGGACAGGAAGCTACGAGCAGTACTTC.

V and J are TRBV5-1 and TRBJ1-1, with 9 bases that match TRBD1. Germline lookup yields CDR1 SGHRS and CDR2 YFSETQ. V was clipped by 3 bases and J by 4 bases; unmatched bases: 1. CDR3 length: 13 residues. The chain's CDR3 is CASSWGQGTEAFF. The DNA of the CDR3 is TGCGCCAGCAGCTGGGGACAGGGCACTGAAGCTTTCTTT. The full variable domain, completed using reference TRBV5-1 and TRBJ1-1, is KAGVTQTPRYLIKTRGQQVTLSCSPISGHRSVSWYQQTPGQGLQFLFEYFSETQRNKGNFPGRFSGRQFSNSRSEMNVSTLELGDSALYLCASSWGQGTEAFFGQGTRLTVV.

The genes are TRBV30 and TRBJ1-3, with 7 bases matching TRBD1. Per the germline V gene, CDR1 is GTSNPN and CDR2 is SVGIG (reference sequence). The junction had 6 bases not matched to a gene; V was cut back by 1 base and J by 0 bases. This CDR3 has 16 amino acids. CDR3 sequence: CAWSAGQSFSGNTIYF. The CDR3 DNA is TGTGCCTGGAGTGCGGGACAGTCCTTCTCTGGAAACACCATATATTTT.

This clone was detected only a few times. The chain couples TRBV4-3 to TRBJ2-5; D uncertain. Germline assignment: CDR1 LGHNA and CDR2 YSLEER. V was trimmed by 3 bases and J by 7 bases, leaving 12 bases between them. The CDR3 covers 13 residues. This CDR3 reads CASSQSATGTQYF. Written as DNA, the CDR3 is TGCGCCAGCAGCCAGTCTGCCACCGGGACCCAGTACTTC.

The chain has TRBV14 and TRBJ1-4; TRBD1 agrees at 7 bases. The V gene's germline CDR1 is SGHDN and CDR2 FVKESK. J lost 13 bases, V lost 4 bases, and 9 bases had no gene match. The CDR3 covers 13 residues. The CDR3 nucleotides read TGTGCCAGCAGCCCGACAGGGTTGGGTGGACTGTTTTTT. Translated: CASSPTGLGGLFF.

V is TRBV7-9 and J is TRBJ1-1; TRBD1 might be the D (6 bases). This CDR3 region has 14 residues. Trimming pared 4 bases from V and 0 bases from J, leaving 9 bases between. The germline V gene encodes CDR1 SEHNR and CDR2 FQNEAQ (reference sequence). In DNA, the CDR3 is TGTGCCAGCAGCTCCCGGACAGTGAACACTGAAGCTTTCTTT. Protein product: CASSSRTVNTEAFF.

The chain is built from TRBV2 and TRBJ2-7; 8 nucleotides align to TRBD2. The germline V gene encodes CDR1 SNHLY and CDR2 FYNNEI. V was clipped by 7 bases and J by 4 bases; unmatched bases: 6. The CDR3 extends over 13 amino acids. The CDR3 nucleotides read TGTGCCAGCATGCTCACTAGCGGTTACGAGCAGTACTTC. Protein product: CASMLTSGYEQYF.

The chain uses TRBV25-1 and TRBJ2-7; 9 bases fit TRBD2. The length of the CDR3 is 14 residues. V lost 4 bases and J lost 4; bases outside the gene matches: 5. Germline V gene sequence: CDR1 MGHDK, CDR2 SYGVNS. CDR3 nucleotides: TGTGCCAGCAGTGGAACTAGCGGGCGTTACGAGCAGTACTTC. This sequence encodes CASSGTSGRYEQYF.

CDR3: CASSQVLGQRNTEAFF. The CDR3 DNA is TGCGCCAGCAGCCAAGTTCTCGGACAGAGAAACACTGAAGCTTTCTTT. The rearrangement joins TRBV4-1 to TRBJ1-1; perhaps TRBD1 as D (6 bases). V lost 1 base, J lost 2 bases, and 14 bases lay in between. In germline, CDR1 is MGHRA, CDR2 YSYEKL. This CDR3 has 16 residues.

This rearrangement joins TRBV29-1 to TRBJ2-1; 7 bases map to TRBD1. The V segment lost 4 bases and the J segment 5 bases; nucleotides outside the gene matches: 2. The germline CDR1 and CDR2 sequences are SQVTM and ANQGSEA. CDR3 size: 12 residues. The CDR3 is CSVGRGNNEQFF. The CDR3 DNA sequence: TGCAGCGTTGGCAGGGGGAACAATGAGCAGTTCTTC.